Each of the 23 T cell receptor beta chains below was sequenced from the same sample in a study of beta chain features in type 1 diabetes (dated by TCRdb to 2017 to 2018). Libraries were constructed by the immunoSEQ multiplex PCR assay. The entire amount of isolated RNA was reverse transcribed using the High Capacity cDNA Reverse Transcription Kit, so the sequenced TCRB transcripts were expressed ones. Drawn from immuneACCESS, this table holds only the in-frame rearrangements with V and J called that TCRdb kept. Clones are partly lost; checked studies trace under half to an unresolved V gene and leave the rest unexplained. The sample profile shows fewer than 350,000 clones; around 19% of them were found once. In total, the top ten clones hold about 0.045% of the sample. The source material was naive CD4+ T cells from blood. The cell subset or site label corresponds to: true naive CD4+ T cells. The receptors were gathered from a woman between 18 and 29 years old in good health.

This chain uses TRBV6-6 with TRBJ1-2, with TRBD1 matching 7 bases. Germline V gene sequence: CDR1 MNHNY, CDR2 SVGAGI (reference sequence). The CDR3 is 15 amino acids. V was clipped by 3 bases and J by 6 bases; unmatched bases: 10. CDR3 loop: CASSYSPTGRHGYTF. The CDR3 DNA follows: TGTGCCAGCAGTTATTCCCCGACAGGGCGGCATGGCTACACCTTC.

This clone was observed a handful of times. The chain combines TRBV28 with TRBJ2-3; D possibly corresponds to TRBD1 (5 bases). In germline, CDR1 is MDHEN, CDR2 SYDVKM. V was pared by 5 bases and J by 5 bases, with 11 bases between. This CDR3 is built from 13 residues. CDR3 sequence (DNA): TGTGCCAGCAGTCCTCAGGGTCTAGATACGCAGTATTTT. Translating gives CASSPQGLDTQYF.

This clone was detected only a few times. This sequence joins TRBV30 and TRBJ1-2; 9 positions match TRBD1. The junction had 4 bases not matched to a gene; V was cut back by 3 bases and J by 2 bases. The CDR3 sequence is 14 residues long. CDR1 is GTSNPN, CDR2 SVGIG, per germline (reference sequence). The CDR3 DNA is TGTGCCTGGAGAACTGGACAGGGGAACTATGGCTACACCTTC. It specifies CAWRTGQGNYGYTF.

This CDR3 reads CASSSGLNQPQHF. The DNA for the CDR3 is TGTGCCAGCAGCTCAGGACTTAATCAGCCCCAGCATTTT. V gene TRBV7-8 combines with J gene TRBJ1-5, with D unclear. This CDR3 spans 13 amino acids. V gave up 4 bases and J gave up 4 bases, with 8 bases separating them. Germline-derived CDR1 and CDR2 are SGHVS and FQNEAQ.

In DNA form, the CDR3 reads TGTGCCAGCAGCTTAAGGACAGGGGATACTGAAGCTTTCTTT. It encodes CASSLRTGDTEAFF. The V gene is TRBV7-2, the J gene TRBJ1-1; 9 bases map to TRBD1. CDR1 and CDR2 from the germline V gene are SGHTA and FQGNSA. V was pared by 2 bases and J by 5 bases, with 3 bases of the junction left unmatched. This CDR3 contains 14 residues.

The chain links TRBV4-2 to TRBJ1-2; a possible D gene is TRBD1 (5 bases). This CDR3 has 14 amino acids. Trimming took 2 bases from V and 8 from J, leaving 15 bases between them. Germline CDR1 is LGHNA and CDR2 is YNFKEQ. The CDR3 spells CASSQRWGGGGYTF. CDR3 nucleotides: TGTGCCAGCAGCCAAAGATGGGGCGGAGGGGGCTACACCTTC.

The genes are TRBV29-1 and TRBJ1-2; 7 nucleotides match TRBD1. This CDR3 is built from 16 residues. Trimming removed 4 bases from V and 0 bases from J; junction bases left unmatched: 11. From germline, CDR1 is SQVTM and CDR2 ANQGSEA. The CDR3, as DNA: TGCAGCGTTGGCCGGACAGGCCCCTCTTCTAACTATGGCTACACCTTC. Residues: CSVGRTGPSSNYGYTF.

This rearrangement joins TRBV2 to TRBJ2-7; 9 bases are shared with TRBD1. Germline V gene lookup returns CDR1 SNHLY and CDR2 FYNNEI. The CDR3 spans 15 residues. V gave up 0 bases and J gave up 0 bases; unmatched junction bases: 0. CDR3 in amino acids: CASSEATGGSYEQYF. CDR3 DNA sequence: TGTGCCAGCAGTGAAGCGACAGGGGGCTCCTACGAGCAGTACTTC. Looking up the rest from reference TRBV2 and TRBJ2-7 gives the full variable domain: EPEVTQTPSHQVTQMGQEVILRCVPISNHLYFYWYRQILGQKVEFLVSFYNNEISEKSEIFDDQFSVERPDGSNFTLKIRSTKLEDSAMYFCASSEATGGSYEQYFGPGTRLTVT.

This clone was seen a few times. CDR3 sequence reads: CASSEIGAPPGNTIYF. The DNA of the CDR3 is TGTGCCAGCAGCGAGATTGGGGCACCCCCTGGAAACACCATATATTTT. This chain links TRBV9 with TRBJ1-3; possible D gene TRBD1, 5 bases. The germline CDR1 and CDR2 sequences are SGDLS and YYNGEE. V lost 3 bases and J 2 bases, leaving 15 bases between the germline ends. This CDR3 spans 16 amino acids.

This chain connects TRBV29-1 to TRBJ1-1; D not resolved. The CDR3 runs to 13 residues. Deletions cut 3 bases from V and 5 bases from J, with 13 bases between. The V gene's germline CDR1 is SQVTM and CDR2 ANQGSEA. This CDR3 reads CSVDRPMRTEAFF. CDR3 nucleotide sequence: TGCAGCGTTGACCGGCCTATGAGGACTGAAGCTTTCTTT.

The chain joins TRBV14 to TRBJ2-1; 10 bases match TRBD2. CDR1 and CDR2 (germline): SGHDN, FVKESK. V lost 4 bases and J lost 3; bases outside the gene matches: 3. This CDR3 spans 15 amino acids. CDR3 residues: CASSPSGRDYNEQFF. CDR3 bases: TGTGCCAGCAGCCCCAGCGGGAGGGACTACAATGAGCAGTTCTTC.

V gene TRBV29-1 combines with J gene TRBJ2-7; TRBD2 matches at 10 bases. The CDR3 totals 13 residues. V shed 8 bases and J 2 bases; nucleotides not matched to a gene: 6. The germline V gene encodes CDR1 SQVTM and CDR2 ANQGSEA. The CDR3 DNA follows: TGCAGCTATCAGCGGGGGGGGACCTACGAGCAGTACTTC. Protein product: CSYQRGGTYEQYF.

The chain links TRBV9 to TRBJ1-1, with D perhaps TRBD1 (6 bases). This CDR3 contains 14 residues. The V end was cut by 4 bases, the J end by 8 bases, with 18 bases between. CDR1 is SGDLS, CDR2 YYNGEE, per germline. This CDR3 is CASSISGTPGEAFF. CDR3 in DNA: TGTGCCAGCAGCATCTCCGGGACACCCGGAGAAGCTTTCTTT.

The chain combines TRBV2 with TRBJ2-5, with 13 bases aligning to TRBD2. The germline V gene has CDR1 SNHLY and CDR2 FYNNEI. The V gene end was trimmed by 5 bases and the J gene end by 5 bases; junction bases not matched to a gene: 5. The CDR3 extends over 15 amino acids. CDR3 sequence reads: CASSRTTSGRETQYF. In DNA form, the CDR3 reads TGTGCCAGCAGTCGGACGACTAGCGGGAGGGAGACCCAGTACTTC. Together with reference TRBV2 and TRBJ2-5, the CDR3 gives the full variable domain: EPEVTQTPSHQVTQMGQEVILRCVPISNHLYFYWYRQILGQKVEFLVSFYNNEISEKSEIFDDQFSVERPDGSNFTLKIRSTKLEDSAMYFCASSRTTSGRETQYFGPGTRLLVL.

The chain has TRBV9 and TRBJ1-1, with a possible D match to TRBD1 (6 bases). The CDR3 has 15 amino acids. The germline CDR1 and CDR2 sequences are SGDLS and YYNGEE. V was cut by 0 bases and J by 2 bases, with 11 bases left in between. The CDR3 protein is CASSVATGGNTEAFF. DNA for the CDR3: TGTGCCAGCAGCGTAGCTACGGGGGGCAACACTGAAGCTTTCTTT. Supplemented by reference TRBV9 and TRBJ1-1, the full variable domain reads DSGVTQTPKHLITATGQRVTLRCSPRSGDLSVYWYQQSLDQGLQFLIQYYNGEERAKGNILERFSAQQFPDLHSELNLSSLELGDSALYFCASSVATGGNTEAFFGQGTRLTVV.

A few counts support this clone. J is TRBJ2-3 and V is TRBV11-2; D gene ambiguous. CDR3 length equals 17 residues. The germline CDR1 and CDR2 sequences are SGHAT and FQNNGV. V was clipped by 1 base and J by 1 base, with 15 bases between them. The CDR3 DNA follows: TGTGCCAGCAGCTTAGGAGGTCTGCCCTCAGGCACAGATACGCAGTATTTT. Protein: CASSLGGLPSGTDTQYF.

The rearrangement uses TRBV4-2 and TRBJ2-1; 11 bases agree with TRBD2. The germline CDR1 and CDR2 sequences are LGHNA and YNFKEQ. The CDR3 is 15 amino acids. J was trimmed by 6 bases and V by 2 bases; bases with no gene match: 3. DNA for the CDR3: TGTGCCAGCAGCCAATTAGCGGGGGGGCTCAATGAGCAGTTCTTC. It translates to CASSQLAGGLNEQFF.

This clone was observed a few times. The V and J genes are TRBV9 and TRBJ2-1; D ambiguous. Germline CDR1 is SGDLS and CDR2 is YYNGEE. CDR3 length: 12 residues. The V and J ends lost 3 bases and 7 bases respectively, with 8 bases between them. CDR3 residues: CASSGGANEQFF. CDR3 DNA sequence: TGTGCCAGCAGCGGAGGTGCGAATGAGCAGTTCTTC.

The J gene is TRBJ2-3, the V gene TRBV30; D possibly corresponds to TRBD2 (6 bases). The CDR3 has 12 amino acids. V gave up 4 bases and J gave up 4 bases, with 9 bases separating them. CDR1 and CDR2 from the germline V gene are GTSNPN and SVGIG (reference sequence). CDR3 sequence reads: CAWIPGADTQYF. Written as DNA, the CDR3 is TGTGCCTGGATCCCGGGAGCAGATACGCAGTATTTT.

This clone occurred a few times. The gene calls are TRBV18 and TRBJ2-7; TRBD1 matches at 10 bases. CDR1 is KGHSH, CDR2 LQKENI, per germline. The CDR3 totals 13 residues. J gave up 5 bases and V 3 bases, and 1 base lay outside the gene matches. CDR3 DNA sequence: TGTGCCAGCTCACCGACAGGGGGCCACGAGCAGTACTTC. Amino acid sequence: CASSPTGGHEQYF.

This clone was seen only a few times. This chain joins TRBV2 and TRBJ2-3; TRBD2 might be the D (6 bases). The V end lost 3 bases, the J end lost 11 bases, and 12 bases lay between the germline ends. The germline gives CDR1 SNHLY, CDR2 FYNNEI. The CDR3 consists of 12 residues. CDR3 in DNA: TGTGCCAGCAGTGAGACGACTAGTGAGCAGTATTTT. Protein sequence: CASSETTSEQYF.

This clone occurred a few times. The chain recombines TRBV5-6 with TRBJ1-2; D is unclear. Trimming pared 4 bases from V and 7 bases from J, leaving 8 bases between. This CDR3 is 11 amino acids long. CDR1 SGHDT and CDR2 YYEEEE come from the germline V gene. The CDR3 coding sequence is TGTGCCAGCAGCACTGGTCCTGGCTACACCTTC. Translation gives CASSTGPGYTF.

This chain connects TRBV30 to TRBJ2-5; no clear D gene. CDR3 length: 15 residues. The V end lost 0 bases, the J end lost 0 bases, and 11 bases lay between the germline ends. CDR1 is GTSNPN, CDR2 SVGIG, per germline (reference sequence). DNA of the CDR3: TGTGCCTGGAGTGTTGGCCCGTCCCACCAAGAGACCCAGTACTTC. Its translation: CAWSVGPSHQETQYF. Full variable domain (missing parts from reference TRBV30 and TRBJ2-5): SQTIHQWPATLVQPVGSPLSLECTVEGTSNPNLYWYRQAAGRGLQLLFYSVGIGQISSEVPQNLSASRPQDRQFILSSKKLLLSDSGFYLCAWSVGPSHQETQYFGPGTRLLVL.